These 10 T cell receptor beta chains were sequenced from one sample in a study of OX40 agonist ivuxolimab in advanced cancers. Library preparation used the immunoSEQ multiplex PCR assay. What TCRdb holds here is the immuneACCESS table cut down to in-frame rearrangements. Part of the clones is not present; checked against another copy, under half of the missing clones reflect an unresolved V gene, and the others are unexplained. The sample records approximately 58,000 clones, approximately 90% of which are singletons. Of the sample, around 0.4% is held by the ten largest clones. Material: CD4+ or CD8+ T cells sorted from blood, obtained in a trial of the OX40 agonist ivuxolimab. The receptors come from an adult with an advanced solid tumor such as melanoma, head and neck, liver or kidney cancer.

The chain has TRBV4-1 and TRBJ2-5; TRBD1 is a possible D gene (6 bases). Between the trimmed V and J ends, which lost 5 bases and 2 bases, there was a span of 12 bases. The V gene's germline CDR1 is MGHRA and CDR2 YSYEKL. CDR3 length equals 14 residues. The DNA of the CDR3 is TGCGCCAGCAGCTTAAGGACAGAGCAAGAGACCCAGTACTTC. Protein sequence: CASSLRTEQETQYF.

The rearrangement joins TRBV28 to TRBJ2-7, with D possibly matching TRBD1 (5 bases). The CDR3 covers 20 residues. CDR1 and CDR2 from the germline V gene are MDHEN and SYDVKM. V was shortened by 2 bases and J by 1 base, with 27 bases between the two germline ends. CDR3 nucleotide sequence: TGTGCCAGCAGTTTAAATTTTGACAGACACTTTGTTCTACGTTCCTACGAGCAGTACTTC. Translation: CASSLNFDRHFVLRSYEQYF.

This chain links TRBV6-1 with TRBJ1-5; D is unclear. The germline V gene encodes CDR1 MNHNS and CDR2 SASEGT. The CDR3 contains 13 residues. The ends were cut back, 4 bases at V and 4 bases at J, with 8 bases in the middle. The CDR3 spells CASSGLVNQPQHF. CDR3 nucleotides: TGTGCCAGCAGTGGGCTCGTAAATCAGCCCCAGCATTTT.

The V and J genes are TRBV7-8 and TRBJ1-1; 12 positions agree with TRBD1. Germline V gene data show CDR1 as SGHVS and CDR2 as FQNEAQ. V was pared by 5 bases and J by 11 bases, with 18 bases of the junction left unmatched. CDR3 length: 17 amino acids. CDR3 in DNA: TGTGCCAGCAGCCCTCTCTCCCCGGGACAGGGGGCGTCTTGGGCTTTCTTT. Protein sequence: CASSPLSPGQGASWAFF.

V usage is TRBV6-5 and J usage is TRBJ2-5, with 8 bases matching TRBD1. Germline V gene data show CDR1 as MNHEY and CDR2 as SVGAGI. The V and J ends lost 2 bases and 1 base, in that order; junction bases with no gene match: 3. The CDR3 covers 15 residues. This CDR3 is CASSYGTGLQETQYF. The CDR3, as DNA: TGTGCCAGCAGTTACGGGACAGGCCTCCAAGAGACCCAGTACTTC.

The J gene is TRBJ1-1, the V gene TRBV7-2; TRBD1 agrees at 8 bases. In germline, CDR1 is SGHTA, CDR2 FQGNSA. This CDR3 comprises 15 residues. V shed 2 bases, J shed 6 bases, and the junction held 8 bases outside the gene matches. CDR3 sequence: CASSLTGTGRSEAFF. As DNA, the CDR3 is TGTGCCAGCAGCTTAACCGGGACAGGTAGGTCTGAAGCTTTCTTT.

The chain employs TRBV7-2 and TRBJ2-5; 9 nucleotides align to TRBD1. This CDR3 has 14 residues. The V gene end was trimmed by 5 bases and the J gene end by 6 bases; junction bases not matched to a gene: 7. CDR1 SGHTA and CDR2 FQGNSA come from the germline V gene. CDR3 residues: CASSLGQGVKTQYF. In nucleotides, the CDR3 is TGTGCCAGCAGCCTGGGACAGGGTGTAAAGACCCAGTACTTC.

V usage is TRBV18 and J usage is TRBJ2-7, with 8 bases aligning to TRBD1. Losses at the gene ends were 5 bases for V and 3 bases for J; bases not matched to a gene: 3. Germline CDR1 and CDR2: KGHSH and LQKENI. The CDR3 contains 13 residues. Here the CDR3 reads CASSSDRGYEQYF. The DNA for the CDR3 is TGTGCCAGCTCATCCGACAGGGGCTACGAGCAGTACTTC.

J is TRBJ2-7 and V is TRBV6-1, with TRBD2 identical over 14 bases. The J segment lost 3 bases and the V segment lost 1 base, leaving 5 bases of the junction unmatched. The CDR3 contains 17 residues. Germline CDR1 MNHNS, CDR2 SASEGT. CDR3 sequence (DNA): TGTGCCAGCAGTGAAGTCGGGACTAGCGGGAGTGTCTACGAGCAGTACTTC. Translating it yields CASSEVGTSGSVYEQYF.

The V gene is TRBV9, the J gene TRBJ1-2; TRBD1 agrees at 7 bases. This CDR3 region has 16 residues. Germline trimming cut 3 bases from V and 0 bases from J; bases unmatched to any gene: 8. The germline V gene encodes CDR1 SGDLS and CDR2 YYNGEE. The CDR3 DNA is TGTGCCAGCAGCGCCAAGGGCAGGGGGGCTAACTATGGCTACACCTTC. Amino acids: CASSAKGRGANYGYTF.